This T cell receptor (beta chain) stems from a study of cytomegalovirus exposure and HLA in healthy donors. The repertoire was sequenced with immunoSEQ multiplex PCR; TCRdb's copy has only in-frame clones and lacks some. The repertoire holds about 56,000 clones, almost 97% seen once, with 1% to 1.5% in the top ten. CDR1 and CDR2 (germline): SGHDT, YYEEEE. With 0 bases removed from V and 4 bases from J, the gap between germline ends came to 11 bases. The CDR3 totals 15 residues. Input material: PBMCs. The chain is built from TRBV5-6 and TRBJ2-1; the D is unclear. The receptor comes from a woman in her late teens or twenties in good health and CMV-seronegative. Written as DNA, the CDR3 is TGTGCCAGCAGCTTGGGCCAGGCCAGTTACAATGAGCAGTTCTTC. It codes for CASSLGQASYNEQFF.